These T cell receptor beta chains were read from a single sample in a study of radiation and T cells in renal cell carcinoma. The data were produced by immunoSEQ multiplex PCR, yet TCRdb's version contains in-frame clones alone and is incomplete. The data contain around 8,400 clones, roughly 68% of them seen just once; the ten biggest clones take up 20%. The material was tumor tissue, obtained from a patient whose treatment was nephrectomy without radiotherapy. These receptors were obtained from a man in his sixties with renal cell carcinoma. The CDR3 runs from the conserved cysteine through the conserved F or W. The order of the fields is V gene, J gene, CDR3 protein.

TRBV5-5	TRBJ1-3	CASSLMGISGNTIYF
TRBV7-8	TRBJ1-2	CASSLEGIRTNYGYTF
TRBV7-9	TRBJ2-7	CASSLGVGVGEQYF
TRBV7-2	TRBJ2-2	CASSLVDGRFANTGELFF
TRBV2	TRBJ1-5	CASSEALSWGAESNQPQHF
TRBV12-5	TRBJ2-4	CASGSPLQGRYNKNIQYF
TRBV5-5	TRBJ1-1	CASSSDRGGWANTEAFF
TRBV18	TRBJ2-2	CASSPRQHTGELFF
TRBV6-4	TRBJ2-7	CAIWGAPSYEQYF
TRBV9	TRBJ2-7	CASSEDSGHEQYF
TRBV9	TRBJ2-5	CASSVDPPGPEETQYF
TRBV6-5	TRBJ1-2	CASSPGGVGYTF